A selection of T cell receptor beta chains follows, all from one sample in a study of STAT5B mutations in CD4+ large granular lymphocyte leukemia. Measured with immunoSEQ multiplex PCR; TCRdb has only the in-frame clones, and not every one. This table has about 8,100 clones, around three quarters appearing once. Input material: PBMCs. These receptors originate from a woman aged 55-70 years with CD4+ T-cell large granular lymphocyte leukemia. The CDR3 runs from the conserved cysteine through the conserved F or W.

TRBJ1-4 TRBV4-3 CASSQDALTSGPYPTNEKLFF
TRBJ1-5 TRBV28 CASSLPLGSNQPQHF
TRBJ1-3 TRBV30 CAWDSQGPASGNTIYF
TRBJ1-1 TRBV6-5 CASSYSSRENTEAFF
TRBJ1-4 TRBV6-5 CASSYTQRVEKLFF
TRBJ1-3 TRBV2 CASSDGYSGNTIYF
TRBJ2-3 TRBV7-9 CASSLGTSGTDTQYF
TRBJ2-7 TRBV5-6 CASSLAASGESYEQYF
TRBJ1-3 TRBV28 CASSRGRPSGNTIYF
TRBJ2-2 TRBV29-1 CSVEERENTGELFF
TRBJ2-7 TRBV7-2 CASSLAGGRGYEQYF
TRBJ2-1 TRBV2 CASSVVSGIGDNEQFF
TRBJ1-5 TRBV7-2 CASSLISSNQPQHF
TRBJ1-5 TRBV5-1 CASSLEGVGNQPQHF
TRBJ1-4 TRBV2 CASNSGQGNEKLFF
TRBJ2-2 TRBV4-3 CASSLDRANTGELFF
TRBJ1-6 TRBV30 CACGRNISPLHF
TRBJ2-5 TRBV7-7 CASSLERGRSEETQYF
TRBJ2-7 TRBV6-1 CASSESSYEQYF
TRBJ1-1 TRBV7-2 CASSRSMNTEAFF
TRBJ1-1 TRBV7-8 CASSFVPGQGRAVNTEAFF
TRBJ2-4 TRBV7-2 CASTQFSLAKNIQYF
TRBJ1-4 TRBV5-6 CASSLAEGEKLFF
TRBJ1-2 TRBV30 CAWRGGGQAINYGYTF
TRBJ1-1 TRBV7-2 CASSLNGAAMNTEAFF
TRBJ2-6 TRBV30 CAWRRGRLASGANVLTF
TRBJ1-1 TRBV19 CASSMEGQGARRDTEAFF
TRBJ2-3 TRBV19 CASSIRQTTTDTQYF
TRBJ2-6 TRBV7-2 CASSLRSSGANVLTF
TRBJ2-3 TRBV11-2 CASSVSVDTQYF
TRBJ2-5 TRBV5-4 CASSLGVLQETQYF
TRBJ2-1 TRBV5-1 CASSWGTGKGQRSSYNEQFF
TRBJ1-1 TRBV4-3 CASSQAGTGILNTEAFF
TRBJ2-7 TRBV7-2 CASSYLRGLEQYF
TRBJ1-1 TRBV5-1 CASSFGQLNTEAFF
TRBJ1-1 TRBV11-3 CASSLLNTEAFF
TRBJ2-5 TRBV2 CASSDLLAGGQEQYF
TRBJ1-1 TRBV6-5 CASSYSTGRTEAFF
TRBJ1-2 TRBV29-1 CSVPGDYGYTF
TRBJ1-3 TRBV7-9 CASSPRGITIYF
TRBJ1-3 TRBV5-1 CASSLAASAGRGDTIYF
TRBJ2-7 TRBV7-2 CASSRVGADLSYEQYF
TRBJ1-1 TRBV10-2 CASRSTGSTEAFF
TRBJ1-5 TRBV15 CATSSSNQPQHF
TRBJ1-5 TRBV29-1 CSVAEQGSNQPQHF
TRBJ2-3 TRBV2 CASSPDSSTDTQYF